A selection of T cell receptor beta chains follows, all from one sample in a study of blood T cell repertoires in COVID-19. Some clones are missing from TCRdb's copy, which holds only in-frame ones; the method was immunoSEQ multiplex PCR. Of 250,000 to 350,000 clones listed, more than 75% are singletons. The sequencing input was PBMCs or T cells enriched from blood (not recorded which). All receptors come from a woman younger than 30 who had recovered from COVID-19. Both conserved end residues are part of each CDR3. D genes are given only for firm matches. Rows give clone size only sometimes, using once, few, many, or a class for an expanded clone.

cdr3_aa: CASSQPRDRVREQYF
cdr3_nt: TGCGCCAGCAGCCAACCCCGGGACAGGGTGCGGGAGCAGTACTTC
cdr3_length: 15
j_call: TRBJ2-7
d_call: TRBD1
v_call: TRBV4-1
clone_size: once

cdr3_aa: CASSPTGGNEQFF
cdr3_nt: TGCGCCAGCAGCCCTACGGGGGGGAATGAGCAGTTCTTC
cdr3_length: 13
j_call: TRBJ2-1
d_call: TRBD2
v_call: TRBV10-1
clone_size: .

cdr3_aa: CASSLDSGNTEAFF
cdr3_nt: TGTGCCAGCAGCTTAGATTCGGGGAACACTGAAGCTTTCTTT
cdr3_length: 14
j_call: TRBJ1-1
d_call: .
v_call: TRBV7-9
clone_size: .

cdr3_aa: CAWTRMTGDNSPLHF
cdr3_nt: TGTGCCTGGACCCGAATGACAGGGGATAATTCACCCCTCCACTTT
cdr3_length: 15
j_call: TRBJ1-6
d_call: TRBD1
v_call: TRBV30
clone_size: .

cdr3_aa: CASSGYSGGLSSYNEQFF
cdr3_nt: TGCGCCAGCAGCGGATATAGCGGGGGGTTAAGCTCCTACAATGAGCAGTTCTTC
cdr3_length: 18
j_call: TRBJ2-1
d_call: TRBD2
v_call: TRBV5-1
clone_size: once

cdr3_aa: CASSSPGQDTEAFF
cdr3_nt: TGTGCCAGTAGTTCTCCGGGACAGGACACTGAAGCTTTCTTT
cdr3_length: 14
j_call: TRBJ1-1
d_call: TRBD1
v_call: TRBV19
clone_size: once

cdr3_aa: CASKLDRGLSYGYTF
cdr3_nt: TGTGCCAGCAAACTGGACAGGGGGCTAAGCTATGGCTACACCTTC
cdr3_length: 15
j_call: TRBJ1-2
d_call: TRBD1
v_call: TRBV27
clone_size: .

cdr3_aa: CALGQPFGYTF
cdr3_nt: TGTGCCTTAGGACAGCCGTTTGGCTACACCTTC
cdr3_length: 11
j_call: TRBJ1-2
d_call: .
v_call: TRBV6-5
clone_size: once

cdr3_aa: CASSLGTGGYEQYF
cdr3_nt: TGTGCCAGCAGCCTTGGGACAGGGGGCTACGAGCAGTACTTC
cdr3_length: 14
j_call: TRBJ2-7
d_call: TRBD1
v_call: TRBV3-1/TRBV3-2
clone_size: .

cdr3_aa: CASSVEGGVVEQFF
cdr3_nt: TGTGCCAGCAGCGTAGAGGGAGGGGTGGTTGAGCAGTTCTTC
cdr3_length: 14
j_call: TRBJ2-1
d_call: TRBD2
v_call: TRBV9
clone_size: .

cdr3_aa: CASSLALSYGYTF
cdr3_nt: TGCGCCAGCAGCTTGGCTCTCTCCTATGGCTACACCTTC
cdr3_length: 13
j_call: TRBJ1-2
d_call: .
v_call: TRBV5-1
clone_size: .

cdr3_aa: CASSERGLPWGFF
cdr3_nt: TGTGCCAGCAGTGAAAGAGGGCTACCCTGGGGGTTCTTC
cdr3_length: 13
j_call: TRBJ2-1
d_call: .
v_call: TRBV6-1
clone_size: .

cdr3_aa: CASSRNRASTEAFF
cdr3_nt: TGTGCCAGCAGCCGTAACAGGGCGAGCACTGAAGCTTTCTTT
cdr3_length: 14
j_call: TRBJ1-1
d_call: .
v_call: TRBV5-4
clone_size: .

cdr3_aa: CASRSLGGYHYGYTF
cdr3_nt: TGTGCCAGCAGGTCTCTAGGGGGTTATCACTATGGCTACACCTTC
cdr3_length: 15
j_call: TRBJ1-2
d_call: .
v_call: TRBV28
clone_size: few

cdr3_aa: CASSTELGQLEAFF
cdr3_nt: TGTGCCAGTAGTACAGAACTCGGACAGCTTGAAGCTTTCTTT
cdr3_length: 14
j_call: TRBJ1-1
d_call: .
v_call: TRBV19
clone_size: .

cdr3_aa: CASSRGQGAIPEAFF
cdr3_nt: TGCGCCAGCAGCCGAGGACAGGGGGCTATCCCTGAAGCTTTCTTT
cdr3_length: 15
j_call: TRBJ1-1
d_call: TRBD1
v_call: TRBV5-1
clone_size: .

cdr3_aa: CASSEARGKSQPQHF
cdr3_nt: TGTGCCAGCAGTGAAGCGCGAGGGAAGAGTCAGCCCCAGCATTTT
cdr3_length: 15
j_call: TRBJ1-5
d_call: .
v_call: TRBV6-1
clone_size: .

cdr3_aa: CASSQVLSGNTIYF
cdr3_nt: TGTGCCAGCAGTCAGGTCCTCTCTGGAAACACCATATATTTT
cdr3_length: 14
j_call: TRBJ1-3
d_call: .
v_call: TRBV2
clone_size: .

cdr3_aa: CAWSVSGTGYSSGNTIYF
cdr3_nt: TGTGCCTGGAGTGTATCCGGGACAGGTTATTCCTCTGGAAACACCATATATTTT
cdr3_length: 18
j_call: TRBJ1-3
d_call: TRBD1
v_call: TRBV30
clone_size: once

cdr3_aa: CASSESGTDTQYF
cdr3_nt: TGTGCCAGCAGCGAGAGCGGTACAGATACGCAGTATTTT
cdr3_length: 13
j_call: TRBJ2-3
d_call: .
v_call: TRBV13
clone_size: .

cdr3_aa: CASSLVLTGPEAFF
cdr3_nt: TGTGCCAGCAGTTTAGTCCTTACAGGTCCTGAAGCTTTCTTT
cdr3_length: 14
j_call: TRBJ1-1
d_call: .
v_call: TRBV27
clone_size: .

cdr3_aa: CASSKRGPSTDTQYF
cdr3_nt: TGCGCCAGCAGCAAGCGGGGGCCCAGCACAGATACGCAGTATTTT
cdr3_length: 15
j_call: TRBJ2-3
d_call: TRBD2
v_call: TRBV5-1
clone_size: .

cdr3_aa: CASSERELGTEAFF
cdr3_nt: TGTGCCAGCAGTGAACGGGAATTGGGGACTGAAGCTTTCTTT
cdr3_length: 14
j_call: TRBJ1-1
d_call: .
v_call: TRBV25-1
clone_size: .

cdr3_aa: CATSRDSRNYGYTF
cdr3_nt: TGTGCCACCAGCAGAGATTCCCGGAACTATGGCTACACCTTC
cdr3_length: 14
j_call: TRBJ1-2
d_call: .
v_call: TRBV15
clone_size: .

cdr3_aa: CSVGTAGGPTLYEQYF
cdr3_nt: TGCAGCGTTGGTACAGCGGGAGGCCCAACTCTCTACGAGCAGTACTTC
cdr3_length: 16
j_call: TRBJ2-7
d_call: TRBD2
v_call: TRBV29-1
clone_size: .

cdr3_aa: CASSLGTGSGNTIYF
cdr3_nt: TGTGCCAGCAGCTTAGGGACAGGGAGTGGAAACACCATATATTTT
cdr3_length: 15
j_call: TRBJ1-3
d_call: TRBD1
v_call: TRBV7-9
clone_size: .

cdr3_aa: CASSPGQGVNQPQHF
cdr3_nt: TGTGCCAGTAGCCCGGGACAGGGGGTAAATCAGCCCCAGCATTTT
cdr3_length: 15
j_call: TRBJ1-5
d_call: TRBD1
v_call: TRBV19
clone_size: .

cdr3_aa: CASSSSRGPMVYEQYF
cdr3_nt: TGTGCCAGCAGCTCTTCCAGGGGGCCGATGGTCTACGAGCAGTACTTC
cdr3_length: 16
j_call: TRBJ2-7
d_call: TRBD1
v_call: TRBV7-9
clone_size: .

cdr3_aa: CASSPTGFSGNTIYF
cdr3_nt: TGTGCCAGCAGTCCGACAGGTTTTTCTGGAAACACCATATATTTT
cdr3_length: 15
j_call: TRBJ1-3
d_call: .
v_call: TRBV6-5
clone_size: .

cdr3_aa: CAISGINSPLHF
cdr3_nt: TGTGCCATTTCAGGGATCAATTCACCCCTCCACTTT
cdr3_length: 12
j_call: TRBJ1-6
d_call: .
v_call: TRBV10-3
clone_size: .

cdr3_aa: CASSASKDWFYNEQFF
cdr3_nt: TGTGCCAGCAGTGCCTCCAAGGACTGGTTTTACAATGAGCAGTTCTTC
cdr3_length: 16
j_call: TRBJ2-1
d_call: .
v_call: TRBV25-1
clone_size: .

cdr3_aa: CSARDTYAQHF
cdr3_nt: TGCAGTGCCCGGGACACCTACGCCCAGCATTTT
cdr3_length: 11
j_call: TRBJ1-5
d_call: .
v_call: TRBV20-1
clone_size: .

cdr3_aa: CASTPTGTTDTGELFF
cdr3_nt: TGTGCCAGTACCCCGACCGGGACTACCGACACCGGGGAGCTGTTTTTT
cdr3_length: 16
j_call: TRBJ2-2
d_call: TRBD2
v_call: TRBV19
clone_size: .

cdr3_aa: CASSLDRETEAFF
cdr3_nt: TGCGCCAGCAGCTTGGACAGGGAGACTGAAGCTTTCTTT
cdr3_length: 13
j_call: TRBJ1-1
d_call: .
v_call: TRBV5-1
clone_size: .

cdr3_aa: CASSLSIAGVGEQYF
cdr3_nt: TGTGCCAGCAGTTTATCAATAGCGGGAGTGGGGGAGCAGTACTTC
cdr3_length: 15
j_call: TRBJ2-7
d_call: TRBD2
v_call: TRBV27
clone_size: .

cdr3_aa: CASSLAEYNSPLHF
cdr3_nt: TGTGCCAGCAGTTTGGCGGAATATAATTCACCCCTCCACTTT
cdr3_length: 14
j_call: TRBJ1-6
d_call: .
v_call: TRBV27
clone_size: .

cdr3_aa: CASRGYRVTDTQYF
cdr3_nt: TGTGCCAGCAGGGGGTACAGGGTCACAGATACGCAGTATTTT
cdr3_length: 14
j_call: TRBJ2-3
d_call: .
v_call: TRBV6-5
clone_size: .

cdr3_aa: CASSEVRLDQPQHF
cdr3_nt: TGTGCCAGCAGTGAAGTCCGGTTGGATCAGCCCCAGCATTTT
cdr3_length: 14
j_call: TRBJ1-5
d_call: .
v_call: TRBV2
clone_size: .

cdr3_aa: CASSSWDRVSPLHF
cdr3_nt: TGTGCCAGCAGTTCTTGGGACAGGGTTTCACCCCTCCACTTT
cdr3_length: 14
j_call: TRBJ1-6
d_call: TRBD1
v_call: TRBV27
clone_size: .

cdr3_aa: CAWDGQGAGNTIYF
cdr3_nt: TGTGCCTGGGATGGACAGGGTGCTGGAAACACCATATATTTT
cdr3_length: 14
j_call: TRBJ1-3
d_call: TRBD1
v_call: TRBV30
clone_size: once

cdr3_aa: CASSLAGTRRDTEAFF
cdr3_nt: TGCGCCAGCAGCTTGGCCGGAACCCGGAGGGACACTGAAGCTTTCTTT
cdr3_length: 16
j_call: TRBJ1-1
d_call: .
v_call: TRBV5-1
clone_size: .

cdr3_aa: CASSSPGGQLNSPLHF
cdr3_nt: TGTGCCAGCAGTTCCCCTGGGGGACAGCTAAATTCACCCCTCCACTTT
cdr3_length: 16
j_call: TRBJ1-6
d_call: TRBD1
v_call: TRBV27
clone_size: .

cdr3_aa: CASSPQRASGQETQYF
cdr3_nt: TGTGCCAGCAGCCCACAGAGGGCTAGCGGCCAAGAGACCCAGTACTTC
cdr3_length: 16
j_call: TRBJ2-5
d_call: TRBD2
v_call: TRBV3-1/TRBV3-2
clone_size: .